The 25 T cell receptor beta chains below come from one sample, sequenced in a study of T cell responses to AZD1222 COVID-19 vaccine. Profiled with immunoSEQ multiplex PCR; TCRdb holds only in-frame clones, not every one. The sample has approximately 110,000 clones; about 91% are singletons. The sample was peripheral blood, taken 28 days after the second AZD1222 dose. The source of these receptors is an adult who received the AZD1222 COVID-19 vaccine.

The gene calls are TRBV28 and TRBJ2-5; D not resolved. This CDR3 has 14 amino acids. Germline V gene data show CDR1 as MDHEN and CDR2 as SYDVKM. The V end was cut by 6 bases, the J end by 1 base, with 12 bases between. The CDR3 sequence is CASSDAVGQETQYF. CDR3 coding DNA: TGTGCCAGCAGCGACGCCGTGGGCCAAGAGACCCAGTACTTC.

The chain's CDR3 is CASSVAHQGLTKNIQYF. The CDR3 bases are TGTGCCAGCAGCGTAGCCCACCAGGGACTGACCAAAAACATTCAGTACTTC. This rearrangement joins TRBV11-2 to TRBJ2-4; a possible D gene is TRBD2 (6 bases). The germline CDR1 and CDR2 sequences are SGHAT and FQNNGV. V dropped 5 bases and J dropped 2 bases, with 19 bases sitting between them. The CDR3 is 17 amino acids.

The J gene is TRBJ1-2, the V gene TRBV5-4; tentatively, D is TRBD1 (5 bases). The CDR3 is 13 residues long. Deletions cut 4 bases from V and 5 bases from J, with 12 bases between. CDR1 is SGHNT, CDR2 YYREEE, per germline (reference sequence). CDR3 residues: CASSPGTAYGYTF. The CDR3 DNA follows: TGTGCCAGCAGCCCCGGGACTGCTTATGGCTACACCTTC.

The rearrangement links TRBV27 to TRBJ1-2, with TRBD1 matching over 9 bases. V dropped 0 bases and J dropped 8; count of bases not matched to a gene: 7. This CDR3 is built from 15 residues. CDR1 MNHEY and CDR2 SMNVEV come from the germline V gene (reference sequence). The CDR3 region is CASSLSGQGVRGYTF. The CDR3 DNA reads TGTGCCAGCAGTTTATCGGGACAGGGAGTTAGGGGCTACACCTTC.

The V call is TRBV9, the J call TRBJ1-1; D might be TRBD1 (6 bases). From germline, CDR1 is SGDLS and CDR2 YYNGEE. The CDR3 has 13 residues. The V and J ends lost 7 bases and 10 bases respectively, with 20 bases between them. This chain's CDR3 is CASGGARRQAAFF. In DNA form, the CDR3 reads TGTGCCAGCGGGGGGGCGAGGAGGCAGGCAGCTTTCTTT.

The chain uses TRBV9 and TRBJ1-1; D possibly corresponds to TRBD1 (6 bases). Germline values: CDR1 SGDLS, CDR2 YYNGEE. V was clipped by 2 bases and J by 0 bases, with 8 bases between them. The CDR3 sequence is 14 residues long. The CDR3 loop reads CASSVGQMNTEAFF. The CDR3 region has the DNA TGTGCCAGCAGCGTCGGACAGATGAACACTGAAGCTTTCTTT.

This clone was seen a few times. The V call is TRBV19, the J call TRBJ1-5; 12 nucleotides agree with TRBD1. Germline assignment: CDR1 LNHDA and CDR2 SQIVND (reference sequence). The CDR3 spans 18 residues. Trimming took 9 bases from V and 5 from J; bases not matched to a gene: 17. CDR3 amino acids: CASKRSGTGGSKDQPQHF. The CDR3 region has the DNA TGTGCCAGCAAGCGCTCCGGGACAGGGGGCTCGAAGGATCAGCCCCAGCATTTT.

This chain connects TRBV7-9 to TRBJ1-4, with TRBD1 matching 9 bases. This CDR3 region has 12 residues. The V segment lost 5 bases and the J segment 11 bases; nucleotides outside the gene matches: 3. The V gene's germline CDR1 is SEHNR and CDR2 FQNEAQ (reference sequence). The CDR3 DNA reads TGTGCCAGCAGCCCGACAGGGGGGAAACTGTTTTTT. It translates to CASSPTGGKLFF.

The chain links TRBV27 to TRBJ2-7; possibly TRBD1 for D (6 bases). V lost 5 bases and J 5 bases, leaving 13 bases between the germline ends. The CDR3 sequence is 13 residues long. In germline, CDR1 is MNHEY, CDR2 SMNVEV (reference sequence). In DNA form, the CDR3 reads TGTGCCAGCAGTAACAACAGGGTCCACGAGCAGTACTTC. It yields the protein CASSNNRVHEQYF.

This clone has just a few counts. This chain uses TRBV5-5 with TRBJ1-2; D remains unclear. V lost 0 bases, J lost 0 bases, and 9 bases lay in between. This CDR3 is 15 amino acids long. Germline V gene data show CDR1 as SGHKS and CDR2 as YYEKEE (reference sequence). The DNA of the CDR3 is TGTGCCAGCAGCTTGGTAGGGCTAGCTAACTATGGCTACACCTTC. Protein sequence: CASSLVGLANYGYTF.

The sample holds one count of this clone. This rearrangement joins TRBV18 to TRBJ1-5, with D hard to call. Germline V gives CDR1 KGHSH, CDR2 LQKENI. V lost 5 bases and J lost 6, with 14 bases in between. The CDR3 has 14 amino acids. CDR3 bases: TGTGCCAGCTCATCGGGGATCGGTGGTCAGCCCCAGCATTTT. Its protein product is CASSSGIGGQPQHF.

The J gene is TRBJ2-7, the V gene TRBV6-5; no definite D call. Trimming cost V 6 bases and J 5 bases, with 17 bases left between them. CDR1 is MNHEY and CDR2 is SVGAGI in the germline V gene. The CDR3 loop spans 14 amino acids. CDR3 in amino acids: CASRSAGPQNEQYF. CDR3 sequence (DNA): TGTGCCAGCAGATCGGCCGGGCCCCAGAACGAGCAGTACTTC.

The CDR3 DNA reads as TGTGCCAGCAGTTTTCGAGGGGGCCCCAGACTGAACACTGAAGCTTTCTTT. It yields the protein CASSFRGGPRLNTEAFF. The chain employs TRBV28 and TRBJ1-1, with 7 bases identical to TRBD1. The CDR3 spans 17 residues. J gave up 0 bases and V 3 bases, and 10 bases lay outside the gene matches. Germline CDR1 and CDR2: MDHEN and SYDVKM.

The CDR3 DNA is TGTGCCAGCAGCTTCAGGCGGTCTCAAGAGACCCAGTACTTC. This encodes CASSFRRSQETQYF. V usage is TRBV7-8 and J usage is TRBJ2-5; D is undetermined. Trimming pared 3 bases from V and 2 bases from J, leaving 10 bases between. Looked up from germline, CDR1 is SGHVS and CDR2 is FQNEAQ. The CDR3 runs to 14 residues.

The rearrangement joins TRBV30 to TRBJ2-7; 9 positions match TRBD1. CDR1 GTSNPN and CDR2 SVGIG come from the germline V gene (reference sequence). With 6 bases clipped from V and 11 bases from J, the junction kept 11 bases outside the gene matches. The CDR3 is 12 residues long. CDR3 DNA: TGTGCCTGCCGGGACAGGGCTCGAAAGGAGTACTTC. Its protein product is CACRDRARKEYF.

The genes are TRBV21-1 and TRBJ1-1. TRBV21-1 is designated a pseudogene. This CDR3 is built from 14 residues. The CDR3 reads CASRNRGADTEAFF. CDR3 in DNA: TGTGCCAGCAGAAATAGGGGGGCTGACACTGAAGCTTTCTTT.

The chain recombines TRBV4-1 with TRBJ2-7, with D uncertain. Germline lookup yields CDR1 MGHRA and CDR2 YSYEKL. Deletions cut 5 bases from V and 2 bases from J, with 22 bases between. The CDR3 is 17 amino acids. The CDR3 region is CASSARSFRSLTYEQYF. The CDR3 region has the DNA TGCGCCAGCAGCGCTCGATCTTTCAGGTCTTTAACCTACGAGCAGTACTTC.

The chain has TRBV7-6 and TRBJ2-2; D perhaps matches TRBD2 (5 bases). The CDR3 runs 15 residues. V was trimmed by 2 bases and J by 2 bases, leaving 9 bases between them. Germline CDR1 SGHVS, CDR2 FNYEAQ. CDR3 coding DNA: TGTGCCAGCAGCTTAAGCGGACCTAACACCGGGGAGCTGTTTTTT. Translated, it gives CASSLSGPNTGELFF.

The chain has TRBV19 and TRBJ2-7; D possibly corresponds to TRBD1 (6 bases). Germline V CDR1 and CDR2: LNHDA, SQIVND (reference sequence). The CDR3 is 13 amino acids. The V and J ends lost 8 bases and 3 bases respectively, with 14 bases between them. The CDR3 region is CASSLQGNYEQYF. The DNA for the CDR3 is TGTGCCAGTTCTCTGCAGGGGAACTACGAGCAGTACTTC.

DNA of the CDR3: TGTGCCAGCAGCCAAGCCGGGACCCCGGTCTCTACCCTCCACTTT. Translated, it gives CASSQAGTPVSTLHF. The genes are TRBV3-1 (or the pseudogene TRBV3-2) and TRBJ1-6; possibly TRBD1 for D (5 bases). Germline V lookup: CDR1 LGHDT, CDR2 YNNKEL (reference sequence). V was clipped by 1 base and J by 14 bases, with 18 bases between them. CDR3 length equals 15 residues.

This chain uses TRBV19 with TRBJ1-3; a possible D gene is TRBD1 (5 bases). Per the germline V gene, CDR1 is LNHDA and CDR2 is SQIVND (reference sequence). CDR3 length equals 15 residues. The V gene lost 4 bases and the J gene lost 0 bases, with 10 bases spanning the gap. As DNA, the CDR3 is TGTGCCAGTAGTAGGACAAGGATCTCTGGAAACACCATATATTTT. It is translated as CASSRTRISGNTIYF.

The chain carries TRBV7-2 and TRBJ2-2; 8 positions agree with TRBD2. Germline V gene data show CDR1 as SGHTA and CDR2 as FQGNSA. This CDR3 is 14 amino acids long. The V segment lost 4 bases and the J segment 7 bases; nucleotides outside the gene matches: 5. CDR3 nucleotide sequence: TGTGCCAGCAGCTCGACTAGCGATGTCGGGGAGCTGTTTTTT. Translated, it gives CASSSTSDVGELFF.

This clone was observed once. The CDR3 sequence: CASSSGQGVGNTIYF. CDR3 sequence (DNA): TGTGCCAGCAGCTCGGGACAGGGGGTAGGAAACACCATATATTTT. The chain joins TRBV11-2 to TRBJ1-3; the match to TRBD1 covers 11 bases. The V and J ends lost 4 bases and 4 bases, in that order; junction bases with no gene match: 3. The CDR3 is 15 amino acids. CDR1 and CDR2 from the germline V gene are SGHAT and FQNNGV.

The table lists this clone with a count of one. The V gene is TRBV27, the J gene TRBJ2-3, with 9 bases aligning to TRBD2. The CDR3 loop spans 19 amino acids. The germline V gene has CDR1 MNHEY and CDR2 SMNVEV (reference sequence). The V gene end was trimmed by 6 bases and the J gene end by 2 bases; junction bases not matched to a gene: 18. CDR3 DNA sequence: TGTGCCAGCAGCCCCTCCAAAGTGCGGGAGGGCCCCCCCACAGATACGCAGTATTTT. It codes for CASSPSKVREGPPTDTQYF.

The genes are TRBV7-9 and TRBJ2-3, with D perhaps matching TRBD2 (5 bases). Germline CDR1 and CDR2: SEHNR and FQNEAQ (reference sequence). The germline V and J ends were trimmed by 4 bases and 2 bases, with 7 bases remaining between them. CDR3 length: 13 residues. CDR3: CASSSDFTDTQYF. In DNA, the CDR3 is TGTGCCAGCAGCTCGGACTTCACAGATACGCAGTATTTT.